This T cell receptor (beta chain) was observed in a study of T cell changes during pregnancy in multiple sclerosis. The J segment lost 8 bases and the V segment lost 6 bases, leaving 7 bases of the junction unmatched. Germline assignment: CDR1 KGHSH and CDR2 LQKENI. CDR3 size: 13 residues. Assay: immunoSEQ multiplex PCR; the TCRdb copy retains only in-frame clones and omits some. The sample carries 80,000 to 100,000 clones, about nine tenths recorded once. The sequence was obtained from a female donor in good health, enrolled as a control in a pregnancy study. V gene TRBV18 combines with J gene TRBJ1-2; 9 nucleotides line up with TRBD1. This specimen consisted of peripheral blood, obtained after pregnancy. The CDR3 is CASSTQGALGYTF. CDR3 coding DNA: TGTGCCAGCTCTACACAGGGGGCGCTGGGCTACACCTTC.